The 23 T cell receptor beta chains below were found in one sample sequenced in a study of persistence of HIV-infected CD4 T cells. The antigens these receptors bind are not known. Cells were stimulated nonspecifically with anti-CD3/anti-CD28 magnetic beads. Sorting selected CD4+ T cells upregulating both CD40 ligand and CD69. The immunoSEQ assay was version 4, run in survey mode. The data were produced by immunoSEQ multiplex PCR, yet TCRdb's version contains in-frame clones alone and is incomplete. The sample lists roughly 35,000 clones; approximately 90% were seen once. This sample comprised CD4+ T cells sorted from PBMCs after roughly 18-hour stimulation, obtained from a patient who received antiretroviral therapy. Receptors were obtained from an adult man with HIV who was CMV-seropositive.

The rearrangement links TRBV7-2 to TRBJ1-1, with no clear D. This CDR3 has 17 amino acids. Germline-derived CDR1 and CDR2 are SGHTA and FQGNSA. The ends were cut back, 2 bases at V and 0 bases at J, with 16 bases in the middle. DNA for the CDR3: TGTGCCAGCAGCTTACGACGAGTCCCTCGGGTGAACACTGAAGCTTTCTTT. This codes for CASSLRRVPRVNTEAFF.

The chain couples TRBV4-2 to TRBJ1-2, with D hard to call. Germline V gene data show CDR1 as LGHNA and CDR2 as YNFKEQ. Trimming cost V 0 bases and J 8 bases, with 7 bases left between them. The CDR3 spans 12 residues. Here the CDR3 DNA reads TGTGCCAGCAGCCAAGAGGCCGAAGGCTACACCTTC. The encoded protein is CASSQEAEGYTF.

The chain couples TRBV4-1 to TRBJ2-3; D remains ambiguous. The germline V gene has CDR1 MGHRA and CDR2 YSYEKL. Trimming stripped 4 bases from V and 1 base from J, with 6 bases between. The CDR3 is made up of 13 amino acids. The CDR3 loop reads CASSLTRTDTQYF. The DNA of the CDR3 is TGCGCCAGCAGCCTTACTCGCACAGATACGCAGTATTTT.

The CDR3 DNA follows: TGTGCCAGCTCACCGAAGGACAGCCCGAGCTCCTACGAGCAGTACTTC. This sequence encodes CASSPKDSPSSYEQYF. This chain joins TRBV18 and TRBJ2-7; a weak D match, TRBD1 (6 bases). Trimming removed 3 bases at V and 0 bases at J, with 15 bases between. Germline CDR1 and CDR2: KGHSH and LQKENI. The CDR3 runs 16 residues.

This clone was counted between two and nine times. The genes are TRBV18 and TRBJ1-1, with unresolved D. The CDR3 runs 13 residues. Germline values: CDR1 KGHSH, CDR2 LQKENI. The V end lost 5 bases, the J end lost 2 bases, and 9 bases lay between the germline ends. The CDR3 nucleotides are TGTGCCAGCTCAGGTGGACTCAACACTGAAGCTTTCTTT. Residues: CASSGGLNTEAFF.

CDR3 amino acids: CATSRERTSGYNEQFF. In nucleotides, the CDR3 is TGTGCCACCAGCAGAGAGAGGACTAGCGGATACAATGAGCAGTTCTTC. The chain recombines TRBV15 with TRBJ2-1; TRBD2 matches at 10 bases. The CDR3 has 16 residues. V trimming: 0 bases; J trimming: 4 bases; junction bases outside the gene matches: 3. Germline V gene data show CDR1 as LNHNV and CDR2 as YYDKDF (reference sequence).

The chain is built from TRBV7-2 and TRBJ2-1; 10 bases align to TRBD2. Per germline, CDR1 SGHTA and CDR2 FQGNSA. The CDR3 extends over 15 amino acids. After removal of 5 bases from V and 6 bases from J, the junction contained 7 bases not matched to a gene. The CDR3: CASSLTSGKGNEQFF. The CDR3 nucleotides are TGTGCCAGCAGCCTAACTAGCGGGAAGGGCAATGAGCAGTTCTTC.

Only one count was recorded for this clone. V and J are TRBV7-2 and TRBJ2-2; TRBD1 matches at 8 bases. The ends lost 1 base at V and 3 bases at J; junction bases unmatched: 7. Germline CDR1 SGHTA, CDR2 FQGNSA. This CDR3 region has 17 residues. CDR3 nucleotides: TGTGCCAGCAGCTTAGTCGGACAGGGTCTCTACACCGGGGAGCTGTTTTTT. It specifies CASSLVGQGLYTGELFF.

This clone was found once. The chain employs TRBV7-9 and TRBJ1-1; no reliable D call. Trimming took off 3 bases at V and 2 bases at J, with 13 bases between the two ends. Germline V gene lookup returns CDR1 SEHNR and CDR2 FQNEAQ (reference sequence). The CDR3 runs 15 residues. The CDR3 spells CASSFLADPNTEAFF. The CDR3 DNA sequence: TGTGCCAGCAGCTTCCTCGCCGACCCCAACACTGAAGCTTTCTTT.

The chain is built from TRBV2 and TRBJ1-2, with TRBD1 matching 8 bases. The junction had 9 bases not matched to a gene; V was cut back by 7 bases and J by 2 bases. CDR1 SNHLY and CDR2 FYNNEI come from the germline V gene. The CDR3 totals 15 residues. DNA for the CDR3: TGTGCCAGCATGGACAGGGAGGTTGGGAACTATGGCTACACCTTC. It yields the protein CASMDREVGNYGYTF.

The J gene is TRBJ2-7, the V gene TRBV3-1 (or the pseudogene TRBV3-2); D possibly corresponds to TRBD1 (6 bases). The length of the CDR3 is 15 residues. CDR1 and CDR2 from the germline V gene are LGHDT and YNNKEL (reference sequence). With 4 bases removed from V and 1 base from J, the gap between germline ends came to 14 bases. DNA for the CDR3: TGTGCCAGCAGCCTCCGGTACAGGGTGTCCTACGAGCAGTACTTC. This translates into CASSLRYRVSYEQYF.

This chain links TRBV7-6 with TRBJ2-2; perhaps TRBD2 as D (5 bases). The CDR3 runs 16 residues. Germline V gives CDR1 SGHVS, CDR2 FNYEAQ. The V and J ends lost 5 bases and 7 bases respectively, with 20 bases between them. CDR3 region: CASSPLRPVGSGELFF. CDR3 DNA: TGTGCCAGCAGCCCCCTCAGACCAGTAGGGAGCGGGGAGCTGTTTTTT.

In DNA form, the CDR3 reads TGCGCCAGCAGCCAAGATGGGATCCCTCAAGAGACCCAGTACTTC. Residues: CASSQDGIPQETQYF. The chain has TRBV4-1 and TRBJ2-5; D not resolved. This CDR3 has 15 residues. The V end lost 0 bases, the J end lost 2 bases, and 10 bases lay between the germline ends. Looked up from germline, CDR1 is MGHRA and CDR2 is YSYEKL.

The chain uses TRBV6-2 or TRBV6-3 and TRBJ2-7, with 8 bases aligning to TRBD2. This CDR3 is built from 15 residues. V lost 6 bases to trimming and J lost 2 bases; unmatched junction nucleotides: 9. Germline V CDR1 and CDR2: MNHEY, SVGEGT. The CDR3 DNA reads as TGTGCCAGCAGCCGCGGACTAGCCGAGCCCTACGAGCAGTACTTC. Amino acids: CASSRGLAEPYEQYF.

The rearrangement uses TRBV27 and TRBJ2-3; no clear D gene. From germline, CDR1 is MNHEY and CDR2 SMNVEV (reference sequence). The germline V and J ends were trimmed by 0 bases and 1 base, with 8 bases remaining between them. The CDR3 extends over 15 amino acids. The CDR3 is CASSLSGFRTDTQYF. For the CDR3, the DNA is TGTGCCAGCAGTTTATCAGGTTTTCGCACAGATACGCAGTATTTT.

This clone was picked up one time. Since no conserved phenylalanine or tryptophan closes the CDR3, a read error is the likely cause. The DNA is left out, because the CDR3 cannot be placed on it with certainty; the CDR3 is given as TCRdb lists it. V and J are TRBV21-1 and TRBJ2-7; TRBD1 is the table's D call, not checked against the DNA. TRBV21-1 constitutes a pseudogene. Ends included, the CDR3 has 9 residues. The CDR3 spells CASSSQTGA.

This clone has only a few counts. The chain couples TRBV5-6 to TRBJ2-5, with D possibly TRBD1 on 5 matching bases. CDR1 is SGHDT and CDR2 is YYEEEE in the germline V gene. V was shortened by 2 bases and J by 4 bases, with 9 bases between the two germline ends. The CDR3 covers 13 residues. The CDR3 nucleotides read TGTGCCAGCAGCTTAGGGGTAGGAGAGACCCAGTACTTC. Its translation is CASSLGVGETQYF.

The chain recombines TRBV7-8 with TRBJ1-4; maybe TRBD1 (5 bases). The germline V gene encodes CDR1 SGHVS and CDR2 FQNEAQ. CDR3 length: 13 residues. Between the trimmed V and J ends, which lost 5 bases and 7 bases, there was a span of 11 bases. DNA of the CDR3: TGTGCCAGCAGCCGCAGGGTTGGTGAAAAACTGTTTTTT. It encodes CASSRRVGEKLFF.

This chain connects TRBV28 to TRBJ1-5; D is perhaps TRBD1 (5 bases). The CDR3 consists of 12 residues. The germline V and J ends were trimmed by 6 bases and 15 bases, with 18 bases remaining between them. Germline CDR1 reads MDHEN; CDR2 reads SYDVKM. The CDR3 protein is CASSLGGERAHF. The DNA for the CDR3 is TGTGCCAGCAGCTTGGGGGGGGAACGGGCGCATTTT.

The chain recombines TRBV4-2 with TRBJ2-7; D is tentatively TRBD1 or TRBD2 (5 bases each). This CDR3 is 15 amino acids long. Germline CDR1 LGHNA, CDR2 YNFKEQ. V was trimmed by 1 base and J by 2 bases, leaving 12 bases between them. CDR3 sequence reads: CASSQVTGPAYEQYF. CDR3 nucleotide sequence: TGTGCCAGCAGCCAAGTCACGGGACCCGCCTACGAGCAGTACTTC.

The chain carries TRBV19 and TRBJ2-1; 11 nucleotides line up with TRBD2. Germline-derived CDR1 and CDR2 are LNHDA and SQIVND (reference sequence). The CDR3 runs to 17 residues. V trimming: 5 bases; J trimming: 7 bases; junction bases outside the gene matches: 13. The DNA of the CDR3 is TGTGCCAGTAGTGCCACAAAACTAGCGGGAGTTCTAAATGAGCAGTTCTTC. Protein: CASSATKLAGVLNEQFF.

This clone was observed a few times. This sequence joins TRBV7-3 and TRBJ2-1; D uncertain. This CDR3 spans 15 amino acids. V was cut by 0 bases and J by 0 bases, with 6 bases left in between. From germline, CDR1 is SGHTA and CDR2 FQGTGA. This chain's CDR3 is CASSLTESSYNEQFF. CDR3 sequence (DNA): TGTGCCAGCAGCTTAACCGAGAGCTCCTACAATGAGCAGTTCTTC.

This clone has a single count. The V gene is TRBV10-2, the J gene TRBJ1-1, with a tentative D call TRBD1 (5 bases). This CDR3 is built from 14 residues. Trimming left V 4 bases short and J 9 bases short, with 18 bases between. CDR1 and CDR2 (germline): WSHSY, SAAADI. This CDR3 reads CASSGGGSSDKAFF. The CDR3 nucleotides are TGCGCCAGCAGTGGGGGGGGGTCCTCGGATAAAGCTTTCTTT.